The T cell receptor beta chain under discussion was sequenced for a study of cytomegalovirus exposure and HLA in healthy donors. Notes on the study in general: There were some V segments, including TRBV6-2 and TRBV6-3, excluded as indistinguishable.

This clone was detected only a few times. Its antigen is not identified. The CDR3 is 13 amino acids. The V end was cut by 1 base, the J end by 5 bases, with 9 bases between. Germline values: CDR1 SGHDT, CDR2 YYEEEE. In the PCR, 60 Vbeta and 13 Jbeta primers were used. As processed by the authors: A follow-up analysis tallied about 80 million unique TCR beta chains, 9 million to 11 million shared. Profiled with immunoSEQ multiplex PCR; TCRdb holds only in-frame clones, not every one. D and trimming come from the DNA, and the V and J calls and clone size come from that table. Of fewer than 150,000 clones listed, over 60% are singletons.

The sample taken for sequencing was PBMCs. V is TRBV5-6 and J is TRBJ2-5, with D possibly being TRBD1 (6 bases). The TCR comes from a man aged 40-49 years in good health and CMV-seronegative. CDR3 coding DNA: TGTGCCAGCAGCTTGAACAGGGCGGAGACCCAGTACTTC. Translated, it gives CASSLNRAETQYF.